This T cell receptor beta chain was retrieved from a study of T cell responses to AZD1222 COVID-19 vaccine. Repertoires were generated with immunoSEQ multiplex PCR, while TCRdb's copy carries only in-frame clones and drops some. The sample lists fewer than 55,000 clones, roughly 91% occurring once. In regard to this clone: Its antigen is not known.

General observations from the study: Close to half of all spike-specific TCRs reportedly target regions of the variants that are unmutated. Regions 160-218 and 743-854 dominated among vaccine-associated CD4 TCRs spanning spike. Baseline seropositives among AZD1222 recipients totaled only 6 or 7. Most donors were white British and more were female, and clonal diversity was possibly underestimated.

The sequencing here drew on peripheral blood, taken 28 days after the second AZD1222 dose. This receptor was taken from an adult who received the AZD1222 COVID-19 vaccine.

The CDR3 DNA follows: TGTGCCAGCAGCTCCCAGGGCCGTCTGAGGACTGAAGCTTTCTTT. Translating gives CASSSQGRLRTEAFF. V is TRBV7-2 and J is TRBJ1-1, with a tentative D call TRBD1 (5 bases). This CDR3 comprises 15 residues. CDR1 is SGHTA and CDR2 is FQGNSA in the germline V gene. Between the trimmed V and J ends, which lost 4 bases and 5 bases, there was a span of 17 bases.